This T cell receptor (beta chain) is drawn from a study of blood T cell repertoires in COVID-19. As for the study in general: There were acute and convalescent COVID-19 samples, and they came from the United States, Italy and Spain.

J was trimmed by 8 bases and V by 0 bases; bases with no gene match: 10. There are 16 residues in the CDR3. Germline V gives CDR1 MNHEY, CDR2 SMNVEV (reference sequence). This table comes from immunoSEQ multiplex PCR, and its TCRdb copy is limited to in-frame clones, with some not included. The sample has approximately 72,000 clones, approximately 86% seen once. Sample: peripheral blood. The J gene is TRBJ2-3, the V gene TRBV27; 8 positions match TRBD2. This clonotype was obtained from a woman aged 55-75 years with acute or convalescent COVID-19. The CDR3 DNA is TGTGCCAGCAGTTTATCGCCGGGGGGGGGCCCTGGTACGCAGTATTTT. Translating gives CASSLSPGGGPGTQYF.